The clone carrying this T cell receptor beta chain was detected only a few times. Stated time point: recipient sample about 28 days before transplant, after cytoreduction. The data derive from a study of T cell clonotyping in hematopoietic cell transplantation. Study at large: Pretransplant recipient samples were taken after cytoreduction.

Method: immunoSEQ multiplex PCR; TCRdb's copy keeps in-frame clones and lacks some. The sample records under 20,000 clones, roughly 77% being singletons. The sample was peripheral blood mononuclear cells, taken before stem cell transplant. This receptor was obtained from a man in his 60s with acute myeloid leukemia. Some clones in this sample may be carry-over from other donors' samples.

As DNA, the CDR3 is TGTGCCTGGATTTCACAGAACACTGAAGCTTTCTTT. Translation: CAWISQNTEAFF. V is TRBV30 and J is TRBJ1-1; D not resolved. CDR3 size: 12 residues. The germline CDR1 and CDR2 sequences are GTSNPN and SVGIG (reference sequence). Trimming took 4 bases from V and 1 from J, leaving 7 bases between them.